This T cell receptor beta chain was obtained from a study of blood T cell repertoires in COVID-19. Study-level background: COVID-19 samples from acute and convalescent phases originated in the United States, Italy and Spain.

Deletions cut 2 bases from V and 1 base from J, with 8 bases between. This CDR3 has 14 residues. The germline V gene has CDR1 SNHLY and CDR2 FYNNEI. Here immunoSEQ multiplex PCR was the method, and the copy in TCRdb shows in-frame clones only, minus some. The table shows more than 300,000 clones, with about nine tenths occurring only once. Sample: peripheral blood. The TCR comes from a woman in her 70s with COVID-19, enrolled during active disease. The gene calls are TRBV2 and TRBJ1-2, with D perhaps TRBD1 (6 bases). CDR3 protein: CASSEQGNNYGYTF. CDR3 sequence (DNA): TGTGCCAGCAGTGAACAGGGGAATAACTATGGCTACACCTTC.